The 25 T cell receptor beta chains reported below all come from one sample, sequenced in a study of cytomegalovirus exposure and HLA in healthy donors. Clones were sequenced by immunoSEQ multiplex PCR, and TCRdb holds only the in-frame ones, with some missing. The sample lists about 140,000 clones; roughly 90% were seen once. The specimen sequenced was PBMCs. These TCRs come from a man between 18 and 29 years old in good health and CMV-seropositive.

This sequence joins TRBV7-8 and TRBJ1-1; TRBD1 is a possible D gene (5 bases). In germline, CDR1 is SGHVS, CDR2 FQNEAQ. Deletions cut 4 bases from V and 7 bases from J, with 10 bases between. This CDR3 spans 12 amino acids. CDR3 sequence reads: CASSSTGGEAFF. The CDR3 DNA reads TGTGCCAGCAGCTCTACGGGGGGTGAAGCTTTCTTT.

The chain couples TRBV5-4 to TRBJ1-3; 10 nucleotides agree with TRBD1. The length of the CDR3 is 16 residues. Trimming at V came to 1 base and at J to 1 base, leaving 2 bases not matched to a gene. The germline gives CDR1 SGHNT, CDR2 YYREEE (reference sequence). CDR3 bases: TGTGCCAGCAGCTTGAGGACAGGGGGTTCTGGAAACACCATATATTTT. It yields the protein CASSLRTGGSGNTIYF.

The chain carries TRBV4-1 and TRBJ2-2; 11 bases agree with TRBD2. Trimming at V came to 4 bases and at J to 6 bases, leaving 16 bases not matched to a gene. Germline lookup yields CDR1 MGHRA and CDR2 YSYEKL. The CDR3 has 19 amino acids. In DNA form, the CDR3 reads TGCGCCAGCAGCCCTACTTACACCCGTAGCGGGAGGGCCCCCGGGGAGCTGTTTTTT. It specifies CASSPTYTRSGRAPGELFF.

This chain joins TRBV28 and TRBJ2-3, with 7 nucleotides matching TRBD1. The trim removed 7 bases at V and 6 bases at J, leaving 10 bases unmatched. Germline V lookup: CDR1 MDHEN, CDR2 SYDVKM. This CDR3 contains 14 residues. CDR3 sequence: CASTYEGAEDTQYF. The DNA for the CDR3 is TGTGCCAGCACCTACGAGGGGGCCGAGGATACGCAGTATTTT.

V is TRBV2 and J is TRBJ1-6; 7 bases are a match to TRBD1. Germline V lookup: CDR1 SNHLY, CDR2 FYNNEI. This CDR3 contains 18 residues. The J segment lost 0 bases and the V segment lost 7 bases, leaving 12 bases of the junction unmatched. DNA of the CDR3: TGTGCCAGCATCAATAGGGGGCCCATGAGCTCCTATAATTCACCCCTCCACTTT. Translating it yields CASINRGPMSSYNSPLHF.

This rearrangement joins TRBV2 to TRBJ1-2; no clear D gene. The CDR3 contains 13 residues. Germline loops: CDR1 SNHLY, CDR2 FYNNEI. Trimming removed 0 bases from V and 8 bases from J, with 10 bases in between. The CDR3 region is CASSEAERVGYTF. The CDR3 coding sequence is TGTGCCAGCAGTGAAGCGGAGCGGGTAGGCTACACCTTC.

V and J are TRBV19 and TRBJ1-3; 7 nucleotides agree with TRBD1. Losses at the gene ends were 4 bases for V and 8 bases for J; bases not matched to a gene: 11. This CDR3 is 15 amino acids long. Germline V gives CDR1 LNHDA, CDR2 SQIVND (reference sequence). The chain's CDR3 is CASSTTGSLEDTIYF. CDR3 bases: TGTGCCAGTAGTACGACAGGGTCCCTGGAGGACACCATATATTTT.

V gene TRBV15 combines with J gene TRBJ1-2, with 10 bases lining up with TRBD1. CDR1 is LNHNV and CDR2 is YYDKDF in the germline V gene (reference sequence). The V and J ends lost 5 bases and 7 bases, in that order; junction bases with no gene match: 10. This CDR3 has 15 residues. CDR3 nucleotide sequence: TGTGCCACCAGCTCTCCCGGGACAGGGGAACCTGGCTACACCTTC. It translates to CATSSPGTGEPGYTF.

The chain combines TRBV5-5 with TRBJ1-5; tentative D call: TRBD1 (6 bases). V gave up 4 bases and J gave up 5 bases, with 10 bases separating them. Looked up from germline, CDR1 is SGHKS and CDR2 is YYEKEE (reference sequence). The CDR3 runs to 13 residues. Here the CDR3 reads CASSIRGYQPQHF. The DNA for the CDR3 is TGTGCCAGCAGCATTAGGGGGTATCAGCCCCAGCATTTT. Filled out from reference TRBV5-5 and TRBJ1-5, the complete variable domain reads DAGVTQSPTHLIKTRGQQVTLRCSPISGHKSVSWYQQVLGQGPQFIFQYYEKEERGRGNFPDRFSARQFPNYSSELNVNALLLGDSALYLCASSIRGYQPQHFGDGTRLSIL.

This clone was found once. The chain joins TRBV6-6 to TRBJ1-2; tentatively, D is TRBD1 (6 bases). The CDR3 has 13 amino acids. The V end was cut by 5 bases, the J end by 8 bases, with 15 bases between. Per germline, CDR1 MNHNY and CDR2 SVGAGI (reference sequence). The CDR3 nucleotides read TGTGCCAGCAGTCCCGCGCCAGGGGTCGGCTACACCTTC. Amino acid sequence: CASSPAPGVGYTF.

The gene calls are TRBV30 and TRBJ1-3; possible D gene TRBD1, 6 bases. V was pared by 4 bases and J by 1 base, with 11 bases between. Germline V CDR1 and CDR2: GTSNPN, SVGIG (reference sequence). This CDR3 contains 14 residues. The CDR3 reads CAWNTGSSGNTIYF. CDR3 sequence (DNA): TGTGCCTGGAATACAGGGTCTTCTGGAAACACCATATATTTT.

The rearrangement uses TRBV9 and TRBJ2-5; D is uncertain. Trimming took off 0 bases at V and 2 bases at J, with 8 bases between the two ends. This CDR3 is 14 amino acids long. Germline-derived CDR1 and CDR2 are SGDLS and YYNGEE. CDR3 coding DNA: TGTGCCAGCAGCGTAGGGGCGTTGCAAGAGACCCAGTACTTC. It yields the protein CASSVGALQETQYF.

The chain carries TRBV5-6 and TRBJ2-1; the match to TRBD2 covers 9 bases. With 8 bases clipped from V and 9 bases from J, the junction kept 6 bases outside the gene matches. The CDR3 runs to 12 residues. CDR1 and CDR2 from the germline V gene are SGHDT and YYEEEE. DNA of the CDR3: TGTGCCAGTACTAGCGGGCGTTTTGAGCAGTTCTTC. Amino acids: CASTSGRFEQFF.

This sequence joins TRBV18 and TRBJ2-7; possibly TRBD1 for D (5 bases). V was trimmed by 2 bases and J by 5 bases, leaving 16 bases between them. The CDR3 totals 15 residues. Germline loops: CDR1 KGHSH, CDR2 LQKENI. This CDR3 reads CASSPGAYELDEQYF. The CDR3 coding sequence is TGTGCCAGCTCACCAGGGGCCTATGAGCTCGACGAGCAGTACTTC.

This sequence joins TRBV6-5 and TRBJ2-5; the D is unclear. CDR3 length: 13 amino acids. Trimming took 5 bases from V and 2 from J, leaving 9 bases between them. The germline V gene has CDR1 MNHEY and CDR2 SVGAGI. The CDR3 protein is CASSRGLQETQYF. In nucleotides, the CDR3 is TGTGCCAGCAGTCGCGGTCTTCAAGAGACCCAGTACTTC.

J is TRBJ1-4 and V is TRBV7-9; 10 nucleotides agree with TRBD1. The V and J ends lost 5 bases and 6 bases, in that order; junction bases with no gene match: 3. Looked up from germline, CDR1 is SEHNR and CDR2 is FQNEAQ (reference sequence). The CDR3 is 14 amino acids. In DNA form, the CDR3 reads TGTGCCAGCAGCACGGGGACAGGGGATGAAAAACTGTTTTTT. Amino acids: CASSTGTGDEKLFF. The full variable domain, with the rest looked up from reference TRBV7-9 and TRBJ1-4, is DTGVSQNPRHKITKRGQNVTFRCDPISEHNRLYWYRQTLGQGPEFLTYFQNEAQLEKSRLLSDRFSAERPKGSFSTLEIQRTEQGDSAMYLCASSTGTGDEKLFFGSGTQLSVL.

The V and J genes are TRBV5-1 and TRBJ2-3, with D possibly TRBD2 on 5 matching bases. The CDR3 length is 15 residues. Germline-derived CDR1 and CDR2 are SGHRS and YFSETQ. V gave up 4 bases and J gave up 1 base, with 13 bases separating them. The CDR3 nucleotides read TGCGCCAGCAGCGACGGACTGGCTGGCACAGATACGCAGTATTTT. Its protein product is CASSDGLAGTDTQYF.

V is TRBV7-9 and J is TRBJ2-7; possible D gene TRBD1, 5 bases. CDR3 size: 13 residues. Germline CDR1 is SEHNR and CDR2 is FQNEAQ (reference sequence). V was cut by 1 base and J by 2 bases, with 6 bases left in between. The CDR3 DNA follows: TGTGCCAGCAGCTTAGTGACAGCCTACGAGCAGTACTTC. Encoded protein: CASSLVTAYEQYF.

This clone turned up a few times. The rearrangement uses TRBV5-1 and TRBJ1-2; no definite D call. The germline V and J ends were trimmed by 5 bases and 4 bases, with 12 bases remaining between them. CDR1 is SGHRS and CDR2 is YFSETQ in the germline V gene. The CDR3 has 13 amino acids. CDR3 sequence: CASRSTESYGYTF. In DNA, the CDR3 is TGCGCCAGCAGGAGTACGGAGTCCTATGGCTACACCTTC.

The rearrangement uses TRBV28 and TRBJ1-2, with TRBD1 as a possible D gene (5 bases). Per the germline V gene, CDR1 is MDHEN and CDR2 is SYDVKM. The CDR3 extends over 13 amino acids. Trimming took off 7 bases at V and 6 bases at J, with 15 bases between the two ends. The DNA of the CDR3 is TGTGCCAGCACCGGGGGAGCAGTCGATGGCTACACCTTC. It specifies CASTGGAVDGYTF.

This clone was observed once. This CDR3 is also generated by other DNA sequences in the sample. The chain has TRBV5-1 and TRBJ2-1; TRBD2 matches at 14 bases. The V gene end was trimmed by 1 base and the J gene end by 10 bases; junction bases not matched to a gene: 4. Germline assignment: CDR1 SGHRS and CDR2 YFSETQ. The CDR3 covers 15 residues. The CDR3 DNA reads as TGCGCCAGCAGCTTGTCGGGACTAGCGGGGGAGGAGCAGTTCTTC. It encodes CASSLSGLAGEEQFF.

J is TRBJ1-6 and V is TRBV28; D unresolved. Germline CDR1 and CDR2: MDHEN and SYDVKM. The CDR3 is 15 amino acids. With 7 bases removed from V and 0 bases from J, the gap between germline ends came to 10 bases. The CDR3 sequence: CASTVISSYNSPLHF. The CDR3 DNA reads TGTGCCAGCACCGTGATTAGCTCCTATAATTCACCCCTCCACTTT.

The chain carries TRBV27 and TRBJ1-1, with a weak D call TRBD1 (5 bases). The CDR3 contains 15 residues. The germline gives CDR1 MNHEY, CDR2 SMNVEV (reference sequence). V lost 8 bases, J lost 4 bases, and 20 bases lay in between. CDR3 loop: CASGYLGGKGTEAFF. In DNA form, the CDR3 reads TGTGCCAGCGGCTACTTGGGGGGAAAGGGCACTGAAGCTTTCTTT.

V gene TRBV6-5 combines with J gene TRBJ1-4; 7 positions agree with TRBD1. This CDR3 has 13 residues. J gave up 5 bases and V 8 bases, and 5 bases lay outside the gene matches. Germline V gives CDR1 MNHEY, CDR2 SVGAGI. The CDR3 loop reads CASGTVLNEKLFF. CDR3 nucleotides: TGTGCCAGCGGGACAGTTTTGAATGAAAAACTGTTTTTT.

J is TRBJ1-1 and V is TRBV19, with a tentative D call TRBD1 (6 bases). The CDR3 has 16 amino acids. The germline gives CDR1 LNHDA, CDR2 SQIVND (reference sequence). Trimming took off 6 bases at V and 5 bases at J, with 22 bases between the two ends. CDR3 coding DNA: TGTGCCAGTAGCCCCCATGGGACACTTCTTCGGACTGAAGCTTTCTTT. Its translation: CASSPHGTLLRTEAFF.